Listed below are T cell receptor beta chains from one sample, sequenced in a study of blood T cells in healthy people across ages. From the 5' RACE reads, TCRdb called clonotypes with MiXCR, one entry per CDR3 protein. The table includes 700,000 to 850,000 distinct CDR3 sequences, around 34% detected once. Sequenced sample: blood. These receptors came from a man aged 18 to 30 in good health. The CDR3 runs from the conserved cysteine through the conserved F or W. D genes are given only for firm matches. Expanded clones are given a class, and other clones once, few, many or no size at all.

CDR3aa: CASSQKGVSGNTIYF; CDR3nt: TGTGCCAGCAGCCAAAAAGGGGTTTCTGGAAACACCATATATTTT; abundance: NA; j_gene: TRBJ1-3; v_gene: TRBV4-2; d_gene: NA
CDR3aa: CASKGTGLQPQHF; CDR3nt: TGTGCCAGCAAGGGGACCGGACTTCAGCCCCAGCATTTT; abundance: few; j_gene: TRBJ1-5; v_gene: TRBV6-6; d_gene: NA
CDR3aa: CASSLGRGGHNEQFF; CDR3nt: TGTGCCAGCAGCTTAGGGCGGGGGGGCCACAATGAGCAGTTCTTC; abundance: few; j_gene: TRBJ2-1; v_gene: TRBV7-6; d_gene: TRBD2
CDR3aa: CASSFGLAGTTDTQYF; CDR3nt: TGTGCCAGCAGTTTTGGTCTAGCGGGGACCACAGATACGCAGTATTTT; abundance: many; j_gene: TRBJ2-3; v_gene: TRBV12-3/TRBV12-4; d_gene: TRBD2
CDR3aa: CASSEFSGNSPLHF; CDR3nt: TGTGCCAGCAGTGAGTTCAGCGGTAATTCACCCCTCCACTTT; abundance: NA; j_gene: TRBJ1-6; v_gene: TRBV6-4; d_gene: NA
CDR3aa: CASSAPRDLNQPQHF; CDR3nt: TGTGCCAGCAGTGCTCCCCGGGACCTAAATCAGCCCCAGCATTTT; abundance: NA; j_gene: TRBJ1-5; v_gene: TRBV12-3/TRBV12-4; d_gene: NA
CDR3aa: CSASRDTDSGANVLTF; CDR3nt: TGCAGTGCAAGCCGGGACACCGACTCTGGGGCCAACGTCCTGACTTTC; abundance: NA; j_gene: TRBJ2-6; v_gene: TRBV29-1; d_gene: NA
CDR3aa: CASSRDRKEGAYNEQYF; CDR3nt: TGCGCCAGCAGCCGGGACAGGAAGGAGGGGGCCTACAATGAGCAGTACTTC; abundance: NA; j_gene: TRBJ2-5; v_gene: TRBV5-1; d_gene: TRBD1
CDR3aa: CASRIAGGSHNEQYF; CDR3nt: TGTGCCAGCAGGATAGCGGGGGGATCCCACAATGAGCAGTACTTC; abundance: NA; j_gene: TRBJ2-4; v_gene: TRBV7-2; d_gene: TRBD2
CDR3aa: CAGSLEEQVPGYTF; CDR3nt: TGTGCCGGCAGCTTAGAAGAACAGGTGCCAGGCTACACCTTC; abundance: NA; j_gene: TRBJ1-2; v_gene: TRBV7-9; d_gene: NA
CDR3aa: CSAREIGGTNTEAFF; CDR3nt: TGCAGTGCTAGAGAGATCGGTGGAACCAACACTGAAGCTTTCTTT; abundance: NA; j_gene: TRBJ1-1; v_gene: TRBV20-1; d_gene: NA
CDR3aa: CSAITGHLNYGYTF; CDR3nt: TGCAGTGCCATAACGGGACACCTGAACTATGGCTACACCTTC; abundance: NA; j_gene: TRBJ1-2; v_gene: TRBV20-1; d_gene: NA
CDR3aa: CATSREGSIYEQYF; CDR3nt: TGTGCCACCAGCAGAGAGGGCAGTATCTACGAGCAGTACTTC; abundance: few; j_gene: TRBJ2-7; v_gene: TRBV15; d_gene: NA
CDR3aa: CATSDLSNYGYTF; CDR3nt: TGTGCCACCAGTGATTTGTCTAACTATGGCTACACCTTC; abundance: NA; j_gene: TRBJ1-2; v_gene: TRBV24-1; d_gene: NA
CDR3aa: CSASSGLADLGEAQYF; CDR3nt: TGCAGTGCTAGTTCGGGACTAGCGGACCTCGGGGAGGCCCAGTACTTC; abundance: NA; j_gene: TRBJ2-5; v_gene: TRBV20-1; d_gene: TRBD2
CDR3aa: CASSFHNSPLHF; CDR3nt: TGTGCCAGCAGCTTCCATAATTCACCCCTCCACTTT; abundance: few; j_gene: TRBJ1-6; v_gene: TRBV7-2; d_gene: NA
CDR3aa: CASSYSEGSEKLFF; CDR3nt: TGTGCCAGCAGTTACTCTGAGGGTAGCGAAAAACTGTTTTTT; abundance: NA; j_gene: TRBJ1-4; v_gene: TRBV6-5; d_gene: NA
CDR3aa: CASSANNYGYTF; CDR3nt: TGTGCCAGCAGTGCAAATAACTATGGCTACACCTTC; abundance: NA; j_gene: TRBJ1-2; v_gene: TRBV27; d_gene: NA
CDR3aa: CASSLAAGIGQPQHF; CDR3nt: TGTGCCAGCAGCTTAGCGGCAGGTATAGGTCAGCCCCAGCATTTT; abundance: many; j_gene: TRBJ1-5; v_gene: TRBV7-8; d_gene: NA
CDR3aa: CSAREGRGWDTEAFF; CDR3nt: TGCAGTGCTAGAGAGGGCAGGGGATGGGACACTGAAGCTTTCTTT; abundance: NA; j_gene: TRBJ1-1; v_gene: TRBV20-1; d_gene: NA
CDR3aa: CASSTNRELETQYF; CDR3nt: TGTGCCAGCAGCACGAACAGGGAGCTAGAGACCCAGTACTTC; abundance: once; j_gene: TRBJ2-5; v_gene: TRBV7-2; d_gene: NA
CDR3aa: CASSLRTGRGELFF; CDR3nt: TGTGCCAGCAGCCTACGGACGGGGCGAGGGGAGCTGTTTTTT; abundance: NA; j_gene: TRBJ2-2; v_gene: TRBV14; d_gene: NA
CDR3aa: CSAHSGPRAFF; CDR3nt: TGCAGTGCTCACTCGGGCCCTAGAGCTTTCTTT; abundance: few; j_gene: TRBJ1-1; v_gene: TRBV20-1; d_gene: NA
CDR3aa: CASSQNRVSTDTQYF; CDR3nt: TGCGCCAGCAGCCAGAACAGGGTTAGCACAGATACGCAGTATTTT; abundance: many; j_gene: TRBJ2-3; v_gene: TRBV4-3; d_gene: NA
CDR3aa: CASSLRQGITHYGYTF; CDR3nt: TGTGCCAGCAGCTTGAGACAGGGGATCACTCACTATGGCTACACCTTC; abundance: NA; j_gene: TRBJ1-2; v_gene: TRBV5-6; d_gene: TRBD1
CDR3aa: CSATERVTPYEQYF; CDR3nt: TGCAGTGCTACTGAACGGGTCACACCCTACGAGCAGTACTTC; abundance: NA; j_gene: TRBJ2-7; v_gene: TRBV20-1; d_gene: NA
CDR3aa: CSARERAGADYEQYF; CDR3nt: TGCAGTGCTAGAGAGAGAGCGGGGGCCGACTACGAGCAGTACTTC; abundance: NA; j_gene: TRBJ2-7; v_gene: TRBV20-1; d_gene: TRBD2
CDR3aa: CASTKRTSGVNNEQYF; CDR3nt: TGTGCCAGCACAAAACGGACTAGCGGGGTGAACAATGAGCAGTACTTC; abundance: NA; j_gene: TRBJ2-5; v_gene: TRBV12-3/TRBV12-4; d_gene: TRBD2
CDR3aa: CASSPGLAGGGSYNEQYF; CDR3nt: TGTGCCAGCAGTCCGGGACTAGCGGGGGGCGGTAGCTACAATGAGCAGTACTTC; abundance: NA; j_gene: TRBJ2-5; v_gene: TRBV6-4; d_gene: TRBD2
CDR3aa: CASSLGQLHTDTQYF; CDR3nt: TGTGCCAGCAGCTTAGGACAGCTGCACACAGATACGCAGTATTTT; abundance: NA; j_gene: TRBJ2-3; v_gene: TRBV7-3; d_gene: NA
CDR3aa: CASSQVPGASYEQYF; CDR3nt: TGCGCCAGCAGCCAAGTCCCGGGGGCCTCCTACGAGCAGTACTTC; abundance: NA; j_gene: TRBJ2-7; v_gene: TRBV4-3; d_gene: NA
CDR3aa: CASSPGGRNEQYF; CDR3nt: TGCGCCAGCAGCCCAGGGGGGAGAAACGAGCAGTACTTC; abundance: NA; j_gene: TRBJ2-7; v_gene: TRBV5-1; d_gene: NA
CDR3aa: CASSQEAYYGYTF; CDR3nt: TGTGCCAGCAGCCAAGAGGCGTACTATGGCTACACCTTC; abundance: few; j_gene: TRBJ1-2; v_gene: TRBV3-1; d_gene: NA
CDR3aa: CASSLDGTLYTEAFF; CDR3nt: TGTGCCAGCAGTTTAGACGGGACACTGTACACTGAAGCTTTCTTT; abundance: NA; j_gene: TRBJ1-1; v_gene: TRBV12-3/TRBV12-4; d_gene: NA
CDR3aa: CASSQGSGDGYTF; CDR3nt: TGCGCCAGCAGCCAAGGTAGTGGAGATGGCTACACCTTC; abundance: few; j_gene: TRBJ1-2; v_gene: TRBV4-3; d_gene: NA
CDR3aa: CASSLSLGGLGQPQHF; CDR3nt: TGTGCCAGCAGTTTATCGTTGGGGGGTTTGGGTCAGCCCCAGCATTTT; abundance: NA; j_gene: TRBJ1-5; v_gene: TRBV27; d_gene: NA
CDR3aa: CSASGGGGRNEQFF; CDR3nt: TGCAGTGCTAGTGGCGGGGGGGGACGCAATGAGCAGTTCTTC; abundance: NA; j_gene: TRBJ2-1; v_gene: TRBV20-1; d_gene: TRBD2
CDR3aa: CASSRQGSWKKLFF; CDR3nt: TGTGCCAGCAGTCGACAGGGCTCTTGGAAAAAACTGTTTTTT; abundance: NA; j_gene: TRBJ1-4; v_gene: TRBV27; d_gene: TRBD1
CDR3aa: CASSFESGVTEAFF; CDR3nt: TGTGCCAGCAGCTTTGAATCCGGGGTCACTGAAGCTTTCTTT; abundance: NA; j_gene: TRBJ1-1; v_gene: TRBV7-9; d_gene: NA
CDR3aa: CSARSGNQPQHF; CDR3nt: TGCAGTGCTAGGTCGGGCAATCAGCCCCAGCATTTT; abundance: NA; j_gene: TRBJ1-5; v_gene: TRBV20-1; d_gene: NA
CDR3aa: CASSLAGSYNGQYF; CDR3nt: TGTGCCAGCAGCTTAGCAGGGTCCTACAATGGGCAGTACTTC; abundance: NA; j_gene: TRBJ2-7; v_gene: TRBV7-9; d_gene: NA
CDR3aa: CASSEGGGVGYTF; CDR3nt: TGTGCCAGCAGCGAAGGAGGGGGCGTTGGCTACACCTTC; abundance: NA; j_gene: TRBJ1-2; v_gene: TRBV5-4; d_gene: TRBD1
CDR3aa: CASSPWSGGSYEQYF; CDR3nt: TGCGCCAGCAGCCCCTGGAGCGGGGGCTCCTACGAGCAGTACTTC; abundance: many; j_gene: TRBJ2-7; v_gene: TRBV5-1; d_gene: TRBD2
CDR3aa: CASSPRGVNYEQYF; CDR3nt: TGTGCCAGCAGCCCACGTGGCGTTAACTACGAGCAGTACTTC; abundance: many; j_gene: TRBJ2-7; v_gene: TRBV7-2; d_gene: NA
CDR3aa: CASSQQLAGGKETQYF; CDR3nt: TGCGCCAGCAGCCAACAACTAGCGGGGGGGAAAGAGACCCAGTACTTC; abundance: NA; j_gene: TRBJ2-5; v_gene: TRBV4-1; d_gene: TRBD2
CDR3aa: CASSLEAGLHNEQFF; CDR3nt: TGTGCCAGCAGCTTGGAAGCGGGGCTCCACAATGAGCAGTTCTTC; abundance: few; j_gene: TRBJ2-1; v_gene: TRBV7-6; d_gene: TRBD2
CDR3aa: CASSEGADNEQYF; CDR3nt: TGTGCCAGCAGCGAGGGGGCGGACAATGAGCAGTACTTC; abundance: NA; j_gene: TRBJ2-5; v_gene: TRBV13; d_gene: TRBD1
CDR3aa: CAILGQGSETQYF; CDR3nt: TGTGCCATCTTGGGACAGGGGAGTGAGACCCAGTACTTC; abundance: few; j_gene: TRBJ2-5; v_gene: TRBV10-3; d_gene: TRBD1
CDR3aa: CASSANRGGDTQYF; CDR3nt: TGTGCCAGCAGCGCGAATAGGGGGGGAGATACGCAGTATTTT; abundance: NA; j_gene: TRBJ2-3; v_gene: TRBV7-9; d_gene: NA
CDR3aa: CASSEQAGVINEQFF; CDR3nt: TGTGCCAGCAGTGAACAAGCGGGAGTAATCAATGAGCAGTTCTTC; abundance: NA; j_gene: TRBJ2-1; v_gene: TRBV25-1; d_gene: TRBD2
CDR3aa: CASSLPSTDTQFF; CDR3nt: TGTGCCAGCAGCTTACCGAGCACAGATACGCAGTTTTTT; abundance: NA; j_gene: TRBJ2-3; v_gene: TRBV11-2; d_gene: NA
CDR3aa: CASSVEGRGNPQHF; CDR3nt: TGTGCCAGCAGCGTAGAGGGGAGGGGTAATCCCCAGCATTTT; abundance: NA; j_gene: TRBJ1-5; v_gene: TRBV9; d_gene: NA
CDR3aa: CASSQGPGSAVYAYEQYF; CDR3nt: TGCGCCAGCAGCCAAGGACCCGGGTCGGCTGTATACGCCTACGAGCAGTACTTC; abundance: NA; j_gene: TRBJ2-7; v_gene: TRBV4-1; d_gene: NA
CDR3aa: CSVGGGWDEQYF; CDR3nt: TGCAGCGTTGGGGGGGGTTGGGACGAGCAGTACTTC; abundance: NA; j_gene: TRBJ2-7; v_gene: TRBV29-1; d_gene: TRBD2
CDR3aa: CASSLLDRVLDTQYF; CDR3nt: TGTGCCAGCAGCCTTCTGGACAGGGTTTTAGATACGCAGTATTTT; abundance: NA; j_gene: TRBJ2-3; v_gene: TRBV7-2; d_gene: TRBD1